These T cell receptor beta chains were read from a single sample in a study of shared clonotypes between healthy human individuals. This table comes from immunoSEQ multiplex PCR, and its TCRdb copy is limited to in-frame clones, with some not included. The sample consists of 2,500,000 or so clones, 85% to 95% of them appearing once. The sequencing input was naive CD4+ T cells from PBMCs. All receptors derive from a man aged 18 to 29 in good health. Some clones in this sample may be carry-over from other donors' samples. Both conserved end residues are trimmed from each CDR3.

>TRBV7-2
ASSVGTSGIEQY
>TRBV25-1
ASSELSDTQY
>TRBV12-5
ASGLTVNTQY
>TRBV18
ASSPRTGTDNEQF
>TRBV11-2
ASSSSGTQY
>TRBV10-3
ATTLGAGNTIY
>TRBV5-1
ASSFRDRGYNEQF
>TRBV7-8
ASSLDREDGYT
>TRBV18
ASSLVHSTDTQY
>TRBV6-6
ASRNPPPQETQY
>TRBV29-1
SETGTSVAYNEQF
>TRBV7-2
ASSLVRGVYGYT
>TRBV7-2
ASSLVGSGYT
>TRBV7-2
ASKGGSQSQNIQY
>TRBV19
ASGWESNQPQH
>TRBV5-1
ASSSRTREQGTGELF
>TRBV11-3
ASSLMLAGGPNNEQF
>TRBV2
ASSTGEGTEAF
>TRBV9
ASSVGDYLQETQY
>TRBV5-1
ASSPGGTGTYEQY
>TRBV5-4
ASSMIRLAEYNEQF
>TRBV7-8
ASSRTAGGQSEQY
>TRBV6-5
ASSYSYGANTGELF
>TRBV5-1
ASSADSSETQY
>TRBV5-5
ASRTTSGRAGETQY
>TRBV28
ASSPADRGLNYGYT
>TRBV5-1
ASSLVPGYNEQF
>TRBV2
ASRDLQGMGTEAF
>TRBV5-1
ASSRQTPNTEAF
>TRBV30
AWSVGWVKPAELF
>TRBV2
ASSTGTDTYEQY
>TRBV19
ASSIRTSGHNEQF
>TRBV6-1
ASRGLAGLDHEQF
>TRBV7-6
ASSLLGGNYEQY
>TRBV5-1
ASSKGQGRHEQY
>TRBV28
ASIWGPGDTGELF
>TRBV7-3
ASSLGGYYGYT
>TRBV10-3
AISERGQSSGGGGYT
>TRBV6-1
ASRSQSTNEKLF
>TRBV6-1
ASSPYEQY
>TRBV7-9
ASSSGTVAYEQY